This T cell receptor (beta chain) was identified during a study of human T cells and chemical hapten exposure. The V and J ends lost 4 bases and 1 base, in that order; junction bases with no gene match: 4. The CDR3 length is 13 residues. Germline lookup yields CDR1 DFQATT and CDR2 SNEGSKA (reference sequence). Documented time point: pre-sensitization, week 0. Treatment meaning: therapeutic diphenylcyclopropenone sensitization with weekly scalp DPC. The study used a library that attached unique molecular identifiers to individual cDNA molecules. TCRdb analysed the RACE reads with MiXCR anew, one entry per CDR3 protein. This sample has around 350,000 distinct CDR3 sequences, with about 5% found just once. Study observations and caveats: TCRs whose frequency exceeded 1 in 1000 remained the same following DPC sensitization.

Comment on this clonotype: Its specificity is not known.

Sequencing was performed on whole blood, taken in connection with sensitization to the hapten diphenylcyclopropenone (DPC). The receptor comes from a woman aged 18-29 years with alopecia areata. Some clones in this sample may be carry-over from other donors' samples. This chain uses TRBV20-1 with TRBJ2-7; 7 nucleotides match TRBD1. This CDR3 reads CSATQDRSYEQYF. CDR3 sequence (DNA): TGCAGTGCTACCCAGGACAGGTCCTACGAGCAGTACTTC.